This T cell receptor beta chain was found in a study of shared T cell receptors in the human thymus. Method: immunoSEQ multiplex PCR; TCRdb's copy keeps in-frame clones and lacks some. Found here are about 380,000 clones, around 95% of them singletons; the top ten hold about 0.02%. From germline, CDR1 is ENHRY and CDR2 SYGVKD. CDR3 length: 15 amino acids. V dropped 5 bases and J dropped 1; count of bases not matched to a gene: 5. The sequence was collected from a human donor. The sequenced material came from thymocytes. The V call is TRBV10-3, the J call TRBJ1-2; 9 bases are a match to TRBD1. CDR3 sequence reads: CAISSGTGLNYGYTF. The DNA of the CDR3 is TGTGCCATCAGTTCCGGGACAGGGCTTAACTATGGCTACACCTTC.